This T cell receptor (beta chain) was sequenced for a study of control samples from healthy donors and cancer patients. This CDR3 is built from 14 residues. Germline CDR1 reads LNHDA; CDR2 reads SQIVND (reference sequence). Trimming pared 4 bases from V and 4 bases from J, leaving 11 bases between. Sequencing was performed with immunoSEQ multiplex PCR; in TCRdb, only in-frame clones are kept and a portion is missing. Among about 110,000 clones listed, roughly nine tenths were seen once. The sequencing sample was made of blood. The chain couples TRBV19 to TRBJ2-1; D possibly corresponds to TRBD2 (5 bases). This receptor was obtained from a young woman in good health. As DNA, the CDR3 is TGTGCCAGTAGTACTCTAGCTACTTACAATGAGCAGTTCTTC. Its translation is CASSTLATYNEQFF.